These 5 T cell receptor beta chains originate from one sample sequenced in a study of T cell repertoires in cytomegalovirus infection. TCRdb independently ran MiXCR on the reads; one entry per CDR3 protein. The data contain roughly 700,000 distinct CDR3 sequences, about 30% of them singletons. Antigen specificity for these receptors is unknown. Sequencing used cultured PBMCs, obtained from culture after CMV antigen stimulation. The receptors shown here come from a human donor in good health (CMV status not recorded). Some clones in this sample may be carry-over from other donors' samples.

This clonotype showed up many times. V usage is TRBV7-2 and J usage is TRBJ2-3; D not certain. Germline CDR1 and CDR2: SGHTA and FQGNSA. The V end lost 5 bases, the J end lost 4 bases, and 7 bases lay between the germline ends. The CDR3 has 12 residues. For the CDR3, the DNA is TGTGCCAGCAGCCCCACGTCAGATACGCAGTATTTT. This gives the protein CASSPTSDTQYF. The variable domain in full, with the rest retrieved from reference TRBV7-2 and TRBJ2-3, is GAGVSQSPSNKVTEKGKDVELRCDPISGHTALYWYRQSLGQGLEFLIYFQGNSAPDKSGLPSDRFSAERTGGSVSTLTIQRTQQEDSAVYLCASSPTSDTQYFGPGTRLTVL.

V is TRBV10-3 and J is TRBJ1-1, with TRBD1 matching over 10 bases. This CDR3 is built from 11 residues. The V and J ends lost 11 bases and 3 bases, in that order; junction bases with no gene match: 0. CDR1 is ENHRY, CDR2 SYGVKD, per germline. CDR3 nucleotides: TGTGCCGGACAGGGGGACACTGAAGCTTTCTTT. As protein: CAGQGDTEAFF.

This clonotype was seen only a few times. The chain couples TRBV6-1 to TRBJ2-7, with 7 bases fitting TRBD1. J lost 1 base, V lost 10 bases, and 10 bases had no gene match. This CDR3 has 14 residues. Germline CDR1 reads MNHNS; CDR2 reads SASEGT. DNA of the CDR3: TGTGCCAAATCGACAGGGCAGAATTCCTACGAGCAGTACTTC. This encodes CAKSTGQNSYEQYF.

The V call is TRBV4-3, the J call TRBJ2-3; a possible D gene is TRBD2 (6 bases). V was trimmed by 4 bases and J by 0 bases, leaving 17 bases between them. The CDR3 is made up of 17 amino acids. The germline CDR1 and CDR2 sequences are LGHNA and YSLEER. The CDR3 reads CASSLRGTGTSTDTQYF. For the CDR3, the DNA is TGCGCCAGCAGCCTCCGAGGGACGGGGACTAGCACAGATACGCAGTATTTT.

J is TRBJ2-2 and V is TRBV25-1; 9 nucleotides align to TRBD2. The CDR3 loop spans 15 amino acids. CDR1 MGHDK and CDR2 SYGVNS come from the germline V gene. V was pared by 3 bases and J by 5 bases, with 4 bases of the junction left unmatched. CDR3 sequence reads: CASSDAGGQTGELFF. The CDR3 region has the DNA TGTGCCAGCAGTGACGCGGGGGGGCAGACCGGGGAGCTGTTTTTT.